Listed here are 13 T cell receptor beta chains from one sample, sequenced in a study of post-analysis software for immune sequencing data. Whole-study findings and limits: In patients, roughly 5 TRBV segments were more frequent than in controls, with TRBV5-6, TRBV5-1 and TRBV20-1 among them.

What these receptors recognize is not known. Unique molecular identifiers were built into the TCR beta cDNA libraries. TCRdb used MiXCR to reprocess the PCR reads, holding one entry per CDR3 protein. Of roughly 600,000 distinct CDR3 sequences in the sample, roughly two fifths are singletons; the top ten hold more than 1.5%. The sequenced sample was blood. These receptors originate from a girl aged 5-17 years with multiple sclerosis.

This clonotype has just a few counts. The chain is built from TRBV12-3 or TRBV12-4 and TRBJ1-2; D unclear. Trimming removed 5 bases from V and 7 bases from J, with 11 bases in between. The CDR3 sequence is 12 residues long. For the CDR3, the DNA is TGTGCCAGCAGTCCAAATCCCGGTGGCTACACCTTC. Residues: CASSPNPGGYTF.

The genes are TRBV12-3 or TRBV12-4 and TRBJ2-1; the match to TRBD2 covers 9 bases. The CDR3 sequence is 15 residues long. J lost 7 bases, V lost 3 bases, and 7 bases had no gene match. CDR3 coding DNA: TGTGCCAGCAGTTTTGGCGGGAGGGCCCTGAATGAGCAGTTCTTC. It yields the protein CASSFGGRALNEQFF.

Comments on this clonotype: Relative to the germline gene, one junction end is altered; a read error may explain this. This chain joins TRBV15 and TRBJ2-3, with D tentatively TRBD1 (6 bases). From germline, CDR1 is LNHNV and CDR2 YYDKDF (reference sequence). The CDR3 has 15 residues. CDR3 nucleotides: TGTGCCACCACCCTAAGGGTTCAGGGGCCAGATACACAGTATTTT. Its protein product is CATTLRVQGPDTQYF.

This clonotype was found a few times. The chain joins TRBV18 to TRBJ2-7, with 16 bases fitting TRBD2. The CDR3 contains 16 residues. Trimming at V came to 4 bases and at J to 2 bases, leaving 2 bases not matched to a gene. Germline assignment: CDR1 KGHSH and CDR2 LQKENI. The CDR3 DNA reads TGTGCCAGCTCACGCGGGACTAGCGGGGGGGCCTACGAGCAGTACTTC. Translating it yields CASSRGTSGGAYEQYF. Using reference TRBV18 and TRBJ2-7 for the parts outside the CDR3, the full variable domain is NAGVMQNPRHLVRRRGQEARLRCSPMKGHSHVYWYRQLPEEGLKFMVYLQKENIIDESGMPKERFSAEFPKEGPSILRIQQVVRGDSAAYFCASSRGTSGGAYEQYFGPGTRLTVT.

J is TRBJ1-2 and V is TRBV5-1, with 7 bases matching TRBD1. The length of the CDR3 is 15 residues. J was trimmed by 4 bases and V by 0 bases; bases with no gene match: 6. The V gene's germline CDR1 is SGHRS and CDR2 YFSETQ. The CDR3 spells CASSLGGQSFYGYTF. For the CDR3, the DNA is TGCGCCAGCAGCTTGGGGGGACAGAGTTTCTATGGCTACACCTTC.

This clonotype was seen only once. This may stem from a read error, because a much larger clone lies one nucleotide away. The CDR3 loop is CASSQERAALNTEAFF. CDR3 coding DNA: TGCGCCAGCAGCCAAGAGCGGGCAGCTTTGAACACTGAAGCTTTCTTT. The V gene is TRBV4-1, the J gene TRBJ1-1, with D unresolved. The germline V gene encodes CDR1 MGHRA and CDR2 YSYEKL. The CDR3 runs to 16 residues. With 0 bases removed from V and 0 bases from J, the gap between germline ends came to 11 bases.

This clonotype was counted between two and nine times. V and J are TRBV15 and TRBJ2-6; the D is unclear. Trimming removed 1 base from V and 0 bases from J, with 10 bases in between. The CDR3 runs 17 residues. Germline CDR1 and CDR2: LNHNV and YYDKDF (reference sequence). The CDR3 DNA follows: TGTGCCACCAGCAGAGGGACGTCCAGCTCTGGGGCCAACGTCCTGACTTTC. As protein: CATSRGTSSSGANVLTF. The full variable domain, with the rest looked up from reference TRBV15 and TRBJ2-6, is DAMVIQNPRYQVTQFGKPVTLSCSQTLNHNVMYWYQQKSSQAPKLLFHYYDKDFNNEADTPDNFQSRRPNTSFCFLDIRSPGLGDTAMYLCATSRGTSSSGANVLTFGAGSRLTVL.

This clonotype was detected a few times. V gene TRBV7-8 combines with J gene TRBJ1-5; D might be TRBD1 (5 bases). This CDR3 comprises 15 residues. Germline values: CDR1 SGHVS, CDR2 FQNEAQ. Trimming removed 3 bases at V and 0 bases at J, with 9 bases between. The CDR3 DNA follows: TGTGCCAGCAGCTTCGGGGCAATTAGCAATCAGCCCCAGCATTTT. Protein: CASSFGAISNQPQHF.

V and J are TRBV4-1 and TRBJ2-5; D uncertain. The closer fit of TRBJ2-7 to the DNA end suggests the J call may be wrong. Germline V lookup: CDR1 MGHRA, CDR2 YSYEKL. This CDR3 has 14 residues. CDR3 region: CASSHPARSHEQYF. In DNA, the CDR3 is TGCGCCAGCAGCCACCCTGCTAGGAGCCACGAGCAGTACTTC.

This chain joins TRBV7-2 and TRBJ1-1; D ambiguous. This CDR3 comprises 12 residues. CDR1 and CDR2 from the germline V gene are SGHTA and FQGNSA. The V gene lost 1 base and the J gene lost 6 bases, with 6 bases spanning the gap. The CDR3 here is CASSLDGPEAFF. DNA for the CDR3: TGTGCCAGCAGCTTAGACGGCCCTGAAGCTTTCTTT.

This clonotype was seen just once. The chain links TRBV28 to TRBJ2-5, with TRBD1 matching over 9 bases. The CDR3 is 16 amino acids. Germline lookup yields CDR1 MDHEN and CDR2 SYDVKM. With 4 bases clipped from V and 4 bases from J, the junction kept 10 bases outside the gene matches. The CDR3 sequence is CASSSPPGQGGETQYF. The CDR3 region has the DNA TGTGCCAGCAGTTCTCCTCCGGGACAGGGAGGAGAGACCCAGTACTTC.

The chain links TRBV4-1 to TRBJ2-6; 9 nucleotides agree with TRBD1. There are 21 residues in the CDR3. Germline V gene lookup returns CDR1 MGHRA and CDR2 YSYEKL. Trimming took 4 bases from V and 2 from J; bases not matched to a gene: 18. CDR3 in amino acids: CASSPMLLTGTGSAGANVLTF. The CDR3 DNA is TGCGCCAGCAGCCCAATGTTATTAACCGGGACAGGGTCTGCTGGGGCCAACGTCCTGACTTTC.

This clonotype came up a few times. The chain couples TRBV5-1 to TRBJ2-3; possibly TRBD1 or TRBD2 for D (6 bases each). CDR1 and CDR2 from the germline V gene are SGHRS and YFSETQ. The CDR3 is 13 amino acids. The V and J ends lost 5 bases and 4 bases respectively, with 11 bases between them. CDR3 sequence reads: CASSSGASDTQYF. The CDR3 coding sequence is TGCGCCAGCAGTTCGGGGGCCTCAGATACGCAGTATTTT.